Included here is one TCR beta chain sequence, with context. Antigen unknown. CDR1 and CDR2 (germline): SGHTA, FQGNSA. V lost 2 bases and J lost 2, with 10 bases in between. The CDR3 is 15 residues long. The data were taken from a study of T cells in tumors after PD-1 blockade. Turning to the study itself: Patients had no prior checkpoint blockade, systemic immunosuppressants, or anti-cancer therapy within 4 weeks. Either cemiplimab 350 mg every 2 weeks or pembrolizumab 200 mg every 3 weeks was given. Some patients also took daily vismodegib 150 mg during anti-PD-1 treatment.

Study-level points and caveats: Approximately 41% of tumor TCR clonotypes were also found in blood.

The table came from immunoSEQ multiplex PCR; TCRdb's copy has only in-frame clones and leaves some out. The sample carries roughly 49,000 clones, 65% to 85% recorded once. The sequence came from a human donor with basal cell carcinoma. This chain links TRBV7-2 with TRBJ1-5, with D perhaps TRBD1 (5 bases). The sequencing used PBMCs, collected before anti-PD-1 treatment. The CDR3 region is CASSLQGWGNQPQHF. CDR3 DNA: TGTGCCAGCAGCTTACAGGGTTGGGGCAATCAGCCCCAGCATTTT. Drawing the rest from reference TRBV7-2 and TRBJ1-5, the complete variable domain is GAGVSQSPSNKVTEKGKDVELRCDPISGHTALYWYRQSLGQGLEFLIYFQGNSAPDKSGLPSDRFSAERTGGSVSTLTIQRTQQEDSAVYLCASSLQGWGNQPQHFGDGTRLSIL.